This T cell receptor beta chain originates from a study of cytomegalovirus exposure and HLA in healthy donors. Study-wide results and limits: One cluster of highly shared sequence variants probably arose as a sequencing artifact.

PCR primers comprised 60 Vbeta and 13 Jbeta primers. Sequencing used immunoSEQ multiplex PCR; TCRdb keeps in-frame clones, though not all of them. Recorded for this sample: about 52,000 clones. About this clone: The antigen remains undetermined.

This receptor was taken from a woman aged 55-69 years in good health and CMV-seropositive. Sequences were obtained from PBMCs.

CDR3 region: CASSLDTVNEKLFF. The CDR3, as DNA: TGTGCCAGCAGCTTAGACACGGTTAATGAAAAACTGTTTTTT. This chain links TRBV11-2 with TRBJ1-4; D ambiguous. Between the trimmed V and J ends, which lost 0 bases and 4 bases, there was a span of 6 bases. The V gene's germline CDR1 is SGHAT and CDR2 FQNNGV. The CDR3 runs 14 residues.